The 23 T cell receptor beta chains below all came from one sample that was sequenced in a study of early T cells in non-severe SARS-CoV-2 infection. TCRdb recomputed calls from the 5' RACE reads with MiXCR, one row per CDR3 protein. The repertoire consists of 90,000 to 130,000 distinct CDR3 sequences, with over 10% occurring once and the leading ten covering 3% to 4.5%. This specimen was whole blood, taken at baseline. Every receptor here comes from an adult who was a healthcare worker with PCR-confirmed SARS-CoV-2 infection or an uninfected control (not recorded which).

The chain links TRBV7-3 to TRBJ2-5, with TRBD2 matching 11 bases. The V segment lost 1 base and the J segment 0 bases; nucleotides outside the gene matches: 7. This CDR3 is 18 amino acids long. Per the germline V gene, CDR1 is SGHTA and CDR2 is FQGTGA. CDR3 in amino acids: CASSLIWTSGWYQETQYF. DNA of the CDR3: TGTGCCAGCAGCTTAATCTGGACTAGCGGGTGGTACCAAGAGACCCAGTACTTC.

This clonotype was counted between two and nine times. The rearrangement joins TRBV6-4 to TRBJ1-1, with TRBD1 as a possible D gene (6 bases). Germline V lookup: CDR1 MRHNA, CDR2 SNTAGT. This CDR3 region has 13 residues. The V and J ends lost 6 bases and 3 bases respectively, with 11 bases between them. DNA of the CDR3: TGTGCCAGCAGCGAACAGGGTTACACTGAAGCTTTCTTT. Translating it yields CASSEQGYTEAFF.

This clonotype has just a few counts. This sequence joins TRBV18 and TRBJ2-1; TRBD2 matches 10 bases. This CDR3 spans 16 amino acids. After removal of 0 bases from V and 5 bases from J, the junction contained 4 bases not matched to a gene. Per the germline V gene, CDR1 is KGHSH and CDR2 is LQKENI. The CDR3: CASSPPLGLADNEQFF. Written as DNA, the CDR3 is TGTGCCAGCTCACCACCTCTAGGACTAGCGGACAATGAGCAGTTCTTC.

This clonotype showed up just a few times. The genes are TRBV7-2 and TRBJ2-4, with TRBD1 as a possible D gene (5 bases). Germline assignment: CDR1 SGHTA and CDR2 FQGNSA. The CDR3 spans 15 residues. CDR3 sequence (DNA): TGTGCTACCGACAGTCCTGGAGTGGCCAAAAACATTCAGTACTTC. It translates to CATDSPGVAKNIQYF.

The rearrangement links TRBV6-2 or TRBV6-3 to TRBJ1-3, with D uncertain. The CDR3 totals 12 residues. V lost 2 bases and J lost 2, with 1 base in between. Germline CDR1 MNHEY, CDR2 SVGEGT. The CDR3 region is CASSYPGNTIYF. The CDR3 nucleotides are TGTGCCAGCAGTTACCCTGGAAACACCATATATTTT.

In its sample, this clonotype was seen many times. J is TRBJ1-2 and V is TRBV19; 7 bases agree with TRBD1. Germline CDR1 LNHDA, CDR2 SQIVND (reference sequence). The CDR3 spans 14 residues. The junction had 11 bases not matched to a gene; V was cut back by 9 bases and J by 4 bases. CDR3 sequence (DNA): TGTGCCAGCCGCGGGGGGACAGAGACCTATGGCTACACCTTC. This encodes CASRGGTETYGYTF.

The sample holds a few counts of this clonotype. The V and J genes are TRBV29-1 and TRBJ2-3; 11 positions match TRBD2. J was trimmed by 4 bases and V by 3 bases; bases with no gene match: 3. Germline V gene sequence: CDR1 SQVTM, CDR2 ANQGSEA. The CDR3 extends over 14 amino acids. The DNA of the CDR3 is TGCAGCGTTGATAGCGGGAGGGCCCCAGATACGCAGTATTTT. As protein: CSVDSGRAPDTQYF.

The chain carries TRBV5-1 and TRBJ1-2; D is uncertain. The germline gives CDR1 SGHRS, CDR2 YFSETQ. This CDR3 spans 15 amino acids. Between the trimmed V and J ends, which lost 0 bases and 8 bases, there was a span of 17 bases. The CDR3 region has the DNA TGCGCCAGCAGCTTGGACGCGGCCAGCACCGAAGGCTACACCTTC. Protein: CASSLDAASTEGYTF.

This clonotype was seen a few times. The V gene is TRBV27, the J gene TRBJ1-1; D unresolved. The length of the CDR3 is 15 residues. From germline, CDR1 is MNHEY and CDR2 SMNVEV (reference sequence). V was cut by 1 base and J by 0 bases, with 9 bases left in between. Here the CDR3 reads CASSLWGAMNTEAFF. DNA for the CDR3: TGTGCCAGCAGTTTATGGGGAGCCATGAACACTGAAGCTTTCTTT.

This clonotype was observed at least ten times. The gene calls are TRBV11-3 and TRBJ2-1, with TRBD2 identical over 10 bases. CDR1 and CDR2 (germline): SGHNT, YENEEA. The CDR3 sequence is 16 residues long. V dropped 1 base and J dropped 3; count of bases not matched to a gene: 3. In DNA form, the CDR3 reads TGTGCCAGCAGCTTAGGGCTAGCGGGAGACTACAATGAGCAGTTCTTC. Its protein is CASSLGLAGDYNEQFF. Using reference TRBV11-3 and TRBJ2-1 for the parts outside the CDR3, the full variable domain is EAGVVQSPRYKIIEKKQPVAFWCNPISGHNTLYWYLQNLGQGPELLIRYENEEAVDDSQLPKDRFSAERLKGVDSTLKIQPAELGDSAVYLCASSLGLAGDYNEQFFGPGTRLTVL.

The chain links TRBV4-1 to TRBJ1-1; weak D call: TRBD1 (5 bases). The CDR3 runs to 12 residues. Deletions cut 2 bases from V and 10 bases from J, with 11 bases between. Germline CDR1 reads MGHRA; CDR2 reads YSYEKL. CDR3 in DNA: TGCGCCAGCAGCCAATGGGAGGGGTTAGCTTTCTTT. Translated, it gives CASSQWEGLAFF.

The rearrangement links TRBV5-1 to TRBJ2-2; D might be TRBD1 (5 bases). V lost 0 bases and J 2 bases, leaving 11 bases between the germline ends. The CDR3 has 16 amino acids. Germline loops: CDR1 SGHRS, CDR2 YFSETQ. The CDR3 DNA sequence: TGCGCCAGCAGCTTGGCCGTCCAGGGAAACACCGGGGAGCTGTTTTTT. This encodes CASSLAVQGNTGELFF.

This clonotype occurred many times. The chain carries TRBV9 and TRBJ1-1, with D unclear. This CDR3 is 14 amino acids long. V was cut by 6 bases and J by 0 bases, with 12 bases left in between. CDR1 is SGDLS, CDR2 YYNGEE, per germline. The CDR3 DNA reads TGTGCCAGCACCATTTCCCCGATGAACACTGAAGCTTTCTTT. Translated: CASTISPMNTEAFF. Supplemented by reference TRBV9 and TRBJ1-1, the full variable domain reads DSGVTQTPKHLITATGQRVTLRCSPRSGDLSVYWYQQSLDQGLQFLIQYYNGEERAKGNILERFSAQQFPDLHSELNLSSLELGDSALYFCASTISPMNTEAFFGQGTRLTVV.

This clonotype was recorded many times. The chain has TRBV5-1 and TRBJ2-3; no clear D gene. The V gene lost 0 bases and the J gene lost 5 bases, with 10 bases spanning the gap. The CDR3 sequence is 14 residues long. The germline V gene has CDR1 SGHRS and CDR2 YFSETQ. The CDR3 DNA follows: TGCGCCAGCAGCTTGGCCGGTGGGGTAGATACGCAGTATTTT. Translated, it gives CASSLAGGVDTQYF.

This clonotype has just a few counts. The CDR3 reads CSAPSAGGSYTYEQYF. In nucleotides, the CDR3 is TGCAGTGCGCCTTCGGCAGGGGGCTCCTATACCTACGAGCAGTACTTC. The chain employs TRBV20-1 and TRBJ2-7; 8 nucleotides align to TRBD1. Unmatched junction bases numbered 15, after V lost 6 bases and J lost 2 bases. Germline V gene lookup returns CDR1 DFQATT and CDR2 SNEGSKA (reference sequence). The CDR3 spans 16 residues.

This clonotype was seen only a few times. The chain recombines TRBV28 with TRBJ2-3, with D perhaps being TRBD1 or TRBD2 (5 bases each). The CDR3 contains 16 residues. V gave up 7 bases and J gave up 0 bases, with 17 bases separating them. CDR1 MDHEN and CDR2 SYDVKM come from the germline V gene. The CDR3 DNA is TGTGCCAGCAACAAATGGGGGTACGTTAGCACAGATACGCAGTATTTT. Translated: CASNKWGYVSTDTQYF.

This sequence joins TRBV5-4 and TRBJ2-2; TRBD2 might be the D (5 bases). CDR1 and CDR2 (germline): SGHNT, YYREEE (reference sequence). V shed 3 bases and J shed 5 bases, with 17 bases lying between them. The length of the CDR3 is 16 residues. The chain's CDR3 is CASSSGAGRGTGELFF. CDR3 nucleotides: TGTGCCAGCAGCTCTGGCGCGGGCCGAGGGACCGGGGAGCTGTTTTTT.

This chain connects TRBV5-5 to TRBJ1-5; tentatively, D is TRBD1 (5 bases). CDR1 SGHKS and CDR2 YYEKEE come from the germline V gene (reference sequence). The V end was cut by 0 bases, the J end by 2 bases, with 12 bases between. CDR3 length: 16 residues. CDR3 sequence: CASSLAFGAGNQPQHF. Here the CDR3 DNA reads TGTGCCAGCAGCTTGGCTTTTGGGGCTGGCAATCAGCCCCAGCATTTT.

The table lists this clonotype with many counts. The CDR3 is CASMPGSYNEQFF. The DNA of the CDR3 is TGCGCCAGCATGCCAGGTTCCTACAATGAGCAGTTCTTC. This chain connects TRBV5-1 to TRBJ2-1; D uncertain. V lost 6 bases and J lost 1, with 8 bases in between. The CDR3 is 13 residues long. Germline V gene data show CDR1 as SGHRS and CDR2 as YFSETQ.

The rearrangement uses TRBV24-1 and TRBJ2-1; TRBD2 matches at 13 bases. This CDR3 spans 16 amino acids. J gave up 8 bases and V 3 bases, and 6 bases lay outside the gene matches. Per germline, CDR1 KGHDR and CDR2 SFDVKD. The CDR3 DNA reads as TGTGCCACCAGTGATCCTCGGACTAGCGGGAGCGATGAGCAGTTCTTC. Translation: CATSDPRTSGSDEQFF.

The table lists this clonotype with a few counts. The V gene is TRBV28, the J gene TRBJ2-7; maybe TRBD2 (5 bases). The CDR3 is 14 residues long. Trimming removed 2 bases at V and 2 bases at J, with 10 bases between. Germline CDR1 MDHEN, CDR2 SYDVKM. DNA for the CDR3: TGTGCCAGCAGTTTACGGGGTCCCCCCTACGAGCAGTACTTC. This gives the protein CASSLRGPPYEQYF. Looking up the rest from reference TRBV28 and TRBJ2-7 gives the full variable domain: DVKVTQSSRYLVKRTGEKVFLECVQDMDHENMFWYRQDPGLGLRLIYFSYDVKMKEKGDIPEGYSVSREKKERFSLILESASTNQTSMYLCASSLRGPPYEQYFGPGTRLTVT.

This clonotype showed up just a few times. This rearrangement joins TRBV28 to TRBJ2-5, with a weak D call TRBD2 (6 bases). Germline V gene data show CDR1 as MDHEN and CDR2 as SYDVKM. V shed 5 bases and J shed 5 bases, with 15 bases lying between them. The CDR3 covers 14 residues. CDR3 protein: CASSRLGVTETQYF. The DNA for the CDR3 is TGTGCCAGCAGTCGACTAGGAGTCACCGAGACCCAGTACTTC.

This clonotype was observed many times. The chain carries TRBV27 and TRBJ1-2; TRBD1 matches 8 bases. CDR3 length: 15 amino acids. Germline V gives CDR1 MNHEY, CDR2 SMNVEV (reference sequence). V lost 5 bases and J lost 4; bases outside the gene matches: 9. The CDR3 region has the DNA TGTGCCAGCAGTCCTCCGGGACAGGCAATCTATGGCTACACCTTC. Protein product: CASSPPGQAIYGYTF.